The 9 T cell receptor beta chains below come from one sample, sequenced in a study of blood T cell repertoires in COVID-19. The protocol was immunoSEQ multiplex PCR, while the TCRdb copy is restricted to in-frame clones and leaves out a portion. This sample yields 150,000 to 200,000 clones, of which approximately 74% are seen a single time; about 3% belongs to the top ten. The specimen was peripheral blood. The receptors here all came from a woman over 75 with acute or convalescent COVID-19.

This rearrangement joins TRBV28 to TRBJ2-7, with a possible D match to TRBD1 (6 bases). With 8 bases removed from V and 6 bases from J, the gap between germline ends came to 17 bases. Germline CDR1 is MDHEN and CDR2 is SYDVKM. This CDR3 is 13 amino acids long. The chain's CDR3 is CASLQGWSGEQYF. In DNA form, the CDR3 reads TGTGCCAGCCTACAGGGCTGGTCGGGCGAGCAGTACTTC.

V is TRBV28 and J is TRBJ1-2, with a weak D call TRBD1 (5 bases). Trimming removed 5 bases at V and 6 bases at J, with 13 bases between. The CDR3 totals 13 residues. CDR1 MDHEN and CDR2 SYDVKM come from the germline V gene. This CDR3 is CASSAGDVDGYTF. In DNA form, the CDR3 reads TGTGCCAGCAGTGCGGGGGATGTAGATGGCTACACCTTC.

The rearrangement links TRBV18 to TRBJ1-1; tentatively, D is TRBD1 (6 bases). The CDR3 covers 15 residues. From germline, CDR1 is KGHSH and CDR2 LQKENI. The ends were cut back, 0 bases at V and 5 bases at J, with 13 bases in the middle. The CDR3 sequence: CASSPPTLQGTEAFF. Here the CDR3 DNA reads TGTGCCAGCTCACCACCGACCTTACAGGGTACTGAAGCTTTCTTT.

The table lists this clone with a few counts. This chain uses TRBV5-6 with TRBJ2-7; D is perhaps TRBD1 (6 bases). Germline V lookup: CDR1 SGHDT, CDR2 YYEEEE. There are 13 residues in the CDR3. Deletions cut 7 bases from V and 4 bases from J, with 15 bases between. CDR3 sequence: CASSGQLPYEQYF. The CDR3 nucleotides are TGTGCCAGCTCTGGACAGCTCCCTTACGAGCAGTACTTC. Complete variable domain (other parts from reference TRBV5-6 and TRBJ2-7): DAGVTQSPTHLIKTRGQQVTLRCSPKSGHDTVSWYQQALGQGPQFIFQYYEEEERQRGNFPDRFSGHQFPNYSSELNVNALLLGDSALYLCASSGQLPYEQYFGPGTRLTVT.

The sample holds one count of this clone. The J gene is TRBJ2-3, the V gene TRBV6-5; D is perhaps TRBD2 (5 bases). Germline assignment: CDR1 MNHEY and CDR2 SVGAGI. The CDR3 contains 14 residues. V dropped 8 bases and J dropped 1 base, with 13 bases sitting between them. The CDR3 DNA reads as TGTGCCAGCGGCGTAGGGAGAGGCACAGATACGCAGTATTTT. As protein: CASGVGRGTDTQYF.

The rearrangement joins TRBV9 to TRBJ2-1; the match to TRBD2 covers 11 bases. The V segment lost 1 base and the J segment 9 bases; nucleotides outside the gene matches: 6. Germline lookup yields CDR1 SGDLS and CDR2 YYNGEE. This CDR3 has 15 residues. The DNA for the CDR3 is TGTGCCAGCAGCGTATCCCTAGCGGGAGGCAGTGAGCAGTTCTTC. This translates into CASSVSLAGGSEQFF.

The V gene is TRBV19, the J gene TRBJ2-7, with 8 bases identical to TRBD2. Losses at the gene ends were 3 bases for V and 0 bases for J; bases not matched to a gene: 10. The germline V gene encodes CDR1 LNHDA and CDR2 SQIVND (reference sequence). The CDR3 covers 17 residues. The CDR3 spells CASSIRPGGVNSYEQYF. DNA of the CDR3: TGTGCCAGTAGTATTCGGCCGGGGGGGGTCAACTCCTACGAGCAGTACTTC.

The rearrangement uses TRBV10-1 and TRBJ2-2; 9 nucleotides line up with TRBD1. J was trimmed by 7 bases and V by 3 bases; bases with no gene match: 3. The CDR3 extends over 14 amino acids. Germline-derived CDR1 and CDR2 are WNHNN and SYGVQD (reference sequence). DNA of the CDR3: TGCGCCAGCAGTGATGGACAGGGGCTCGGGGAGCTGTTTTTT. It codes for CASSDGQGLGELFF.

The chain employs TRBV5-1 and TRBJ2-7; 14 bases match TRBD2. With V trimmed by 4 bases and J by 6 bases, 12 bases remained unmatched. This CDR3 has 17 residues. The germline V gene has CDR1 SGHRS and CDR2 YFSETQ. CDR3 amino acids: CASSGDMGLAGASEQYF. The CDR3, as DNA: TGCGCCAGCAGCGGGGATATGGGACTAGCGGGAGCCTCCGAGCAGTACTTC.